The sample holds a few counts of the clone carrying this TCR beta chain. What it recognizes is unknown. TCRdb reprocessed the reads with MiXCR, giving one entry per CDR3 protein. The repertoire holds around 260,000 distinct CDR3 sequences, with about 26% as singletons. CDR3 length: 15 amino acids. Germline CDR1 reads MDHEN; CDR2 reads SYDVKM. With 6 bases clipped from V and 6 bases from J, the junction kept 6 bases outside the gene matches. This specimen comes from a study of T cell repertoires in cytomegalovirus infection. Study findings and constraints: In two of eight donors, the top clonotype was HLA-C-restricted CMV-specific.

This chain uses TRBV28 with TRBJ2-3, with TRBD2 identical over 13 bases. Sequenced material: PBMCs. This TCR was recovered from a human donor in good health (CMV status not recorded). Some clones in this sample may be carry-over from other donors' samples. CDR3 in DNA: TGTGCCAGCAGACGGACTAGCGGGAGCTTCGATACGCAGTATTTT. It translates to CASRRTSGSFDTQYF.